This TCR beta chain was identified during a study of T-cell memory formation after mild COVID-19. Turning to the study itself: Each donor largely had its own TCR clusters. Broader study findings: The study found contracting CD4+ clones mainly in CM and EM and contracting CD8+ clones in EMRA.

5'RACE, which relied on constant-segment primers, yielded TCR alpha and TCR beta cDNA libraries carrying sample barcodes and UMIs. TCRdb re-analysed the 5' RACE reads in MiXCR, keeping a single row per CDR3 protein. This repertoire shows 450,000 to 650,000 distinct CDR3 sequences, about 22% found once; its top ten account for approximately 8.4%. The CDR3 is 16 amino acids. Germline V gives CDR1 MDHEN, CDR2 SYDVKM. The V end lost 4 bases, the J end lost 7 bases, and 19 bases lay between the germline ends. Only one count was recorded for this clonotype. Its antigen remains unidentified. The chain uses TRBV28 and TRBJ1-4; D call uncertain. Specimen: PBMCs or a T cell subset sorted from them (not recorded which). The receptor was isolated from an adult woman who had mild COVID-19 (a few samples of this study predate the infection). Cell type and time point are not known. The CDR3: CASSYKWRAPFEKLFF. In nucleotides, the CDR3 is TGTGCCAGCAGTTATAAGTGGAGGGCCCCATTTGAAAAACTGTTTTTT.